The 3 T cell receptor beta chains below were found in one sample sequenced in a study of shared clonotypes between healthy human individuals. Profiling relied on immunoSEQ multiplex PCR, and the TCRdb table lists in-frame clones only, not all of them. The sample lists about 490,000 clones, 76% occurring once. Sequencing used PBMCs. Source of these receptors: a woman aged 40 to 55 in good health. Some clones in this sample may be carry-over from other donors' samples.

Concerning this clone itself: Other DNA sequences of this sample code for an identical CDR3. The V call is TRBV7-9, the J call TRBJ2-7, with a tentative D call TRBD2 (6 bases). Germline V gene lookup returns CDR1 SEHNR and CDR2 FQNEAQ (reference sequence). Trimming took off 3 bases at V and 6 bases at J, with 12 bases between the two ends. The CDR3 has 13 amino acids. This CDR3 is CASSFDGGSEQYF. The CDR3 DNA reads TGTGCCAGCAGCTTCGACGGGGGATCCGAGCAGTACTTC.

The J gene is TRBJ2-3, the V gene TRBV9; the D is unclear. Germline V gene lookup returns CDR1 SGDLS and CDR2 YYNGEE. Between the trimmed V and J ends, which lost 4 bases and 3 bases, there was a span of 12 bases. The CDR3 runs 14 residues. CDR3 in amino acids: CASSRQRGTDTQYF. The CDR3 bases are TGTGCCAGCAGCCGCCAACGAGGTACAGATACGCAGTATTTT. Variable domain in full (rest from reference TRBV9 and TRBJ2-3): DSGVTQTPKHLITATGQRVTLRCSPRSGDLSVYWYQQSLDQGLQFLIQYYNGEERAKGNILERFSAQQFPDLHSELNLSSLELGDSALYFCASSRQRGTDTQYFGPGTRLTVL.

Points on this clone: This likely reflects a read error, since a far larger clone is one base away. The chain joins TRBV30 to TRBJ2-7, with D unclear. The CDR3 covers 12 residues. Germline V gene lookup returns CDR1 GTSNPN and CDR2 SVGIG (reference sequence). CDR3 in DNA: TGTGCCTGGTCGCAGGACCGCTACGAGCAGCACTTC. Residues: CAWSQDRYEQHF.